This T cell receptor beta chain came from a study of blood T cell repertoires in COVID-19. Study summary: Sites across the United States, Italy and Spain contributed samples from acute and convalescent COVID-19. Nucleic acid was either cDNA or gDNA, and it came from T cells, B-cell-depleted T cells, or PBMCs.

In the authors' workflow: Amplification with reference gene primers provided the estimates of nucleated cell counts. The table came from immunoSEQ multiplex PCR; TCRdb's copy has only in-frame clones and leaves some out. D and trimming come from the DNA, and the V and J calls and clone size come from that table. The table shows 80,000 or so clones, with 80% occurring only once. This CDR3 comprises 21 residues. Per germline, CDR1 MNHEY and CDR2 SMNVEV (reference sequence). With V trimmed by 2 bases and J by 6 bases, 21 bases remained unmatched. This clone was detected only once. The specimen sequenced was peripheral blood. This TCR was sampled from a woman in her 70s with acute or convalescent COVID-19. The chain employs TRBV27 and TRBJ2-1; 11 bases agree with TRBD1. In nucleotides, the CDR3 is TGTGCCAGCAGTTTACAAGCTGGGACAGGGGGGCCGGAGAAGAGAATCAATGAGCAGTTCTTC. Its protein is CASSLQAGTGGPEKRINEQFF.